The following is a T cell receptor beta chain sequence with its context. The antigen this receptor binds is unknown. The sample holds no much larger clone one base away, and base qualities are not on file. Systemically healthy Caucasian individuals from Russia, around 38 in total and aged about 6 to 90 years, were included as donors. Each donor gave about 9.7 milliliters of peripheral blood, drawn into EDTA-treated Vacutainer tubes. Ficoll-Paque density-gradient centrifugation was used to isolate PBMCs, with at least 7 million per sample. Total RNA was extracted from PBMCs with Trizol reagent, with at least 6 micrograms obtained per sample. For every donor, an aliquot of PBMCs went through flow cytometry to measure the percentages of naive CD45RAhigh/CD27high T cells. The data originate from a study of blood T cells in healthy people across ages (dated by TCRdb to 2014 to 2015). Context from the whole study: In model experiments, template switching captured roughly one uniquely barcoded TCR beta cDNA molecule for every two T cells. Age-related changes in TCR beta repertoire diversity were measured in the study by deep sequencing normalized with unique cDNA molecular identifiers. Donors were grouped into four age groups: young (average approximately 15 years), middle-aged (about 40), aged (62) and long-lived (approximately 78). Donors of different ages were randomly distributed across sequencing lanes to avoid experimental bias. Two additional independent replicas of 1 million unique cDNA reads from the same blood draw were analyzed for two donors (one aged 18 to 30 and one aged 80 or older). General conclusions and limits of the study: As age increased, observed TCR beta diversity per million T cells dropped in a roughly linear way, and a significant reduction was already evident by age roughly 40. A strong correlation was found between observed TCR beta diversity and the percentage of naive T cells measured by flow cytometry. Estimates of total diversity from one million sequenced T cells were regarded as lower bounds and underestimates. The CMV infection status of donors was not known, potentially confounding age-related changes in expanded clonotypes. Since profiling was done on bulk unsorted PBMCs, naive and antigen-experienced compartments could not be conclusively compared. Compared with the aged group, more naive CD4+ T cells, fewer expanded clones and increased TCR diversity were shown by the long-lived group, suggesting age selection.

Receptor amplification or capture employed 5' RACE. Sequencing instrument: Illumina HiSeq 2500. A second PCR of roughly 7 to 11 cycles was run with a J-beta primer mix and a sample-barcoded 5' primer. A template-switch 5' adaptor carrying 12 random nucleotides introduced a unique molecular identifier onto each TCR beta cDNA molecule. Each sample yielded at least 2.5 million CDR3-containing paired-end reads. The Mint cDNA synthesis kit, primed by a TRBC-specific oligonucleotide, was used to synthesize first-strand cDNA from all RNA. After uracil-DNA glycosylase treatment, a first 18-cycle PCR used universal primers M1SS and BC2_uni_R on all cDNA. The published analysis was carried out like this. Each sample was normalized by randomly selecting 1 million high-quality reads, each carrying a distinct molecular identifier. Instead of being binned into consensus sequences, reads with shared molecular identifiers were discarded. CDR3 identification, clonotype clustering and error correction used MiTCR with a Q25 quality threshold and the strictest error-elimination algorithm. A nonparametric unseen species model with Euler transformation was used to estimate lower-bound total TCR beta diversity. Starting from the raw public reads, TCRdb applied fastp trimming at Q25, assembled clones with MiXCR and retained in-frame beta chains. All rows with the same CDR3 protein become a single entry with the most common DNA and genes. The V and J calls reflect TCRdb's pipeline rather than the authors' work. The sample records 1.5 million to 2 million distinct CDR3 sequences, about 49% of which are singletons. In total, the top ten clones hold 2.1% of the sample.

The germline V gene provides CDR1 MNHEY and CDR2 SVGEGT. Trimmed from V: 5 bases; trimmed from J: 4 bases; junction bases lacking a gene match: 6. Measured from the cysteine to the phenylalanine, the CDR3 is 14 residues long. The kept DNA is CDR3 alone, 42 bases in frame from the first base. The origin of this receptor is a woman aged 40-49 years in good health. Sequencing was carried out using blood. Recombination joined TRBV6-2 or TRBV6-3 with TRBJ1-2, and 8 junctional nucleotides match TRBD1. The CDR3 protein: CASSEQGDSYGYTF. The bases read TGTGCCAGCAGTGAACAGGGGGACAGCTATGGCTACACCTTC.